These 10 T cell receptor beta chains were sequenced from one sample in a study of T cells after yellow fever vaccination. TCRdb re-derived calls from the 5' RACE reads in MiXCR, one entry per CDR3 protein. The sample consists of a few hundred thousand distinct CDR3 sequences, less than 3.5% of them appearing once. Sequencing was performed on CD4+ T cells sorted from PBMCs, taken 10 days after the yellow fever booster vaccination. These receptors all come from a man aged 18 to 29 who received the YFV17D yellow fever vaccine.

This clonotype has ten or more counts. This chain links TRBV3-1 with TRBJ2-3; 7 positions agree with TRBD1. Germline V lookup: CDR1 LGHDT, CDR2 YNNKEL (reference sequence). V lost 4 bases and J lost 1; bases outside the gene matches: 8. The CDR3 has 16 amino acids. CDR3 region: CASSRLAGQGTDTQYF. In DNA, the CDR3 is TGTGCCAGCAGCCGCCTCGCCGGACAGGGCACAGATACGCAGTATTTT.

This clonotype was seen only a few times. This sequence joins TRBV4-1 and TRBJ2-3, with D unclear. The CDR3 is 14 residues long. The V gene lost 2 bases and the J gene lost 4 bases, with 10 bases spanning the gap. Germline CDR1 is MGHRA and CDR2 is YSYEKL. CDR3 nucleotides: TGCGCCAGCAGCCAACAATTTCGACCAGATACGCAGTATTTT. Its translation is CASSQQFRPDTQYF.

The chain couples TRBV27 to TRBJ1-4; D is uncertain. CDR1 and CDR2 (germline): MNHEY, SMNVEV (reference sequence). The ends were cut back, 6 bases at V and 7 bases at J, with 15 bases in the middle. The CDR3 extends over 14 amino acids. CDR3 protein: CASSLVGKGEKLFF. For the CDR3, the DNA is TGTGCCAGCAGCCTTGTGGGCAAGGGTGAAAAACTGTTTTTT.

In its sample, this clonotype was seen a few times. Here the CDR3 DNA reads TGTGCCAGCACTAGCGGGGGGACCCAAGAGACCCAGTACTTC. Its translation: CASTSGGTQETQYF. The rearrangement joins TRBV7-2 to TRBJ2-5; 11 bases line up with TRBD2. CDR1 is SGHTA, CDR2 FQGNSA, per germline. V dropped 7 bases and J dropped 1; count of bases not matched to a gene: 2. The length of the CDR3 is 14 residues.

This clonotype showed up many times. The V gene is TRBV4-1, the J gene TRBJ2-4, with D perhaps matching TRBD2 (5 bases). Per germline, CDR1 MGHRA and CDR2 YSYEKL. This CDR3 is 16 amino acids long. The V gene lost 1 base and the J gene lost 0 bases, with 10 bases spanning the gap. The CDR3 here is CASSQGDGLAKNIQYF. DNA for the CDR3: TGCGCCAGCAGCCAAGGGGATGGACTAGCCAAAAACATTCAGTACTTC.

This clonotype was counted between two and nine times. The gene calls are TRBV5-1 and TRBJ1-1; TRBD1 agrees at 8 bases. The V segment lost 1 base and the J segment 7 bases; nucleotides outside the gene matches: 6. The CDR3 loop spans 14 amino acids. From germline, CDR1 is SGHRS and CDR2 YFSETQ. As DNA, the CDR3 is TGCGCCAGCAGCTTGTCCGGACAGGGAGTTGAAGCTTTCTTT. Translated: CASSLSGQGVEAFF.

The table lists this clonotype with many counts. This chain links TRBV12-3 or TRBV12-4 with TRBJ2-3; D unresolved. Trimming shortened V by 3 bases and J by 1 base, and 5 bases separated the two germline ends. The CDR3 consists of 13 residues. The CDR3 sequence: CASSFSGTDTQYF. Here the CDR3 DNA reads TGTGCCAGCAGTTTCTCGGGCACAGATACGCAGTATTTT.

This clonotype was observed at least ten times. This rearrangement joins TRBV7-2 to TRBJ1-3; no firm D call. The V end was cut by 1 base, the J end by 2 bases, with 9 bases between. The CDR3 covers 15 residues. Per the germline V gene, CDR1 is SGHTA and CDR2 is FQGNSA. CDR3 amino acids: CASSLEGYPGNTIYF. In DNA, the CDR3 is TGTGCCAGCAGCTTAGAGGGATACCCTGGAAACACCATATATTTT.

This clonotype was counted ten times or more. CDR3 coding DNA: TGCAGCGTTGAACTCCAGGGGGGACTAGTCATGGAAGAGACCCAGTACTTC. Its protein is CSVELQGGLVMEETQYF. The chain employs TRBV29-1 and TRBJ2-5; a weak D match, TRBD2 (8 bases). CDR1 is SQVTM, CDR2 ANQGSEA, per germline. V was cut by 2 bases and J by 3 bases, with 22 bases left in between. This CDR3 is built from 17 residues.

This clonotype was observed at least ten times. The V gene is TRBV6-5, the J gene TRBJ2-1; 8 bases agree with TRBD1. The J segment lost 6 bases and the V segment lost 5 bases, leaving 9 bases of the junction unmatched. Germline V CDR1 and CDR2: MNHEY, SVGAGI. CDR3 size: 15 residues. For the CDR3, the DNA is TGTGCCAGCAGTCCCCGGGACAGGAGCTTCAATGAGCAGTTCTTC. It encodes CASSPRDRSFNEQFF.